This is a list of T cell receptor beta chains from one sample in a study of regulatory dendritic cells for organ transplantation. Generated by immunoSEQ multiplex PCR, the TCRdb table keeps only in-frame clones and is missing some. The repertoire holds fewer than 13,000 clones, with 65% to 85% as singletons. The specimen was memory CD8+ T cells from blood. The receptors shown here come from a human donor in good health. CDR3s include the opening cysteine and the closing phenylalanine or tryptophan. Fields, in order: J gene, clone size, D gene, V gene, CDR3 protein, CDR3 DNA. The D gene is left open where the match is weak. Some rows have no size entry. The others give once, few or many, or a class for an expanded clone.

>TRBJ1-5|once|.|TRBV27
CASSLFQGSQPQHF
TGTGCCAGCAGTTTATTCCAGGGGAGTCAGCCCCAGCATTTT
>TRBJ1-1|once|.|TRBV6-1
CASSMTDPGEAFF
TGTGCCAGCAGTATGACCGATCCGGGTGAGGCTTTCTTT
>TRBJ2-7|.|.|TRBV6-1
CASSEGPEAYEQYF
TGTGCCAGCAGTGAAGGGCCCGAAGCCTACGAGCAGTACTTC
>TRBJ2-2|.|.|TRBV9
CASSPVLGPNTGELFF
TGTGCCAGCAGCCCCGTTCTCGGCCCCAACACCGGGGAGCTGTTTTTT
>TRBJ2-5|.|TRBD1|TRBV7-9
CASSLRDRDLETQYF
TGTGCCAGCAGCTTACGGGACAGGGATCTGGAGACCCAGTACTTC
>TRBJ2-7|.|.|TRBV19
CASSLGLSLYEQYF
TGTGCCAGTAGTCTGGGCTTATCCCTCTACGAGCAGTACTTC
>TRBJ1-3|.|.|TRBV9
CASSVAGLSSGNTIYF
TGTGCCAGCAGCGTAGCCGGGTTGAGCTCTGGAAACACCATATATTTT
>TRBJ2-7|.|TRBD1|TRBV4-1
CASSPGPGQGISEQYF
TGCGCCAGCAGCCCCGGACCGGGACAGGGGATCTCCGAGCAGTACTTC
>TRBJ2-7|.|.|TRBV9
CASSVVSGDEQYF
TGTGCCAGCAGCGTAGTATCGGGAGACGAGCAGTACTTC
>TRBJ2-7|.|TRBD2|TRBV4-2
CASSTGGGTYEQYF
TGTGCCAGCAGCACGGGCGGGGGGACATACGAGCAGTACTTC
>TRBJ1-6|.|TRBD1|TRBV7-9
CASSLRQGADSPLHF
TGTGCCAGCAGCCTAAGACAGGGGGCGGATTCACCCCTCCACTTT
>TRBJ2-1|.|TRBD2|TRBV27
CASSLSAGGRKNEQFF
TGTGCCAGCAGTTTATCGGCCGGCGGGAGGAAGAATGAGCAGTTCTTC
>TRBJ2-5|.|TRBD2|TRBV4-2
CASSQEFQGGPETQYF
TGTGCCAGCAGCCAAGAATTTCAGGGAGGGCCAGAGACCCAGTACTTC
>TRBJ1-1|.|.|TRBV28
CASSLRGENTEAFF
TGTGCCAGCAGCCTACGCGGGGAGAACACTGAAGCTTTCTTT
>TRBJ2-7|.|TRBD1|TRBV2
CASTAGGEQYF
TGTGCCAGCACGGCAGGGGGCGAGCAGTACTTC
>TRBJ2-7|medium-sized|TRBD2|TRBV28
CASGNAVAGPLEQYF
TGTGCCAGCGGAAACGCGGTAGCGGGGCCCCTCGAGCAGTACTTC
>TRBJ1-1|.|TRBD1|TRBV19
CASSIGTGVNTEAFF
TGTGCCAGTAGTATTGGGACAGGGGTGAACACTGAAGCTTTCTTT
>TRBJ2-3|few|.|TRBV7-6
CASSLAMEGGAFGTQYF
TGTGCCAGCAGCTTAGCGATGGAAGGGGGAGCATTCGGTACGCAGTATTTT
>TRBJ2-3|.|TRBD2|TRBV9
CASSVASGPTDTQYF
TGTGCCAGCAGCGTAGCTAGCGGGCCCACAGATACGCAGTATTTT
>TRBJ2-1|.|.|TRBV7-9
CASRGGDSFYNEQFF
TGTGCCAGCAGAGGGGGGGACTCCTTCTACAATGAGCAGTTCTTC
>TRBJ2-7|.|.|TRBV4-1
CASSQVGGYEQYF
TGCGCCAGCAGCCAAGTAGGGGGCTACGAGCAGTACTTC
>TRBJ1-1|.|.|TRBV5-5
CASSLEGWSEAFF
TGTGCCAGCAGCTTAGAGGGGTGGTCTGAAGCTTTCTTT
>TRBJ1-2|.|TRBD1|TRBV29-1
CSVEAGKTGFPYGYTF
TGTAGCGTTGAGGCGGGGAAGACAGGGTTTCCCTATGGCTACACCTTC
>TRBJ1-2|.|.|TRBV28
CASSLGGDYGYTF
TGTGCCAGCAGTTTAGGGGGGGACTATGGCTACACCTTC
>TRBJ2-1|medium-sized|TRBD2|TRBV6-4
CASSEGLAGGEQFF
TGTGCCAGCAGTGAGGGACTAGCGGGGGGTGAGCAGTTCTTC
>TRBJ2-3|once|.|TRBV29-1
CSVSTGMTDTQYF
TGCAGCGTTTCCACAGGGATGACAGATACGCAGTATTTT
>TRBJ2-2|once|.|TRBV4-1
CASSHLPGVLGFRELFF
TGCGCCAGCAGCCATCTACCGGGGGTATTGGGATTTAGGGAGCTGTTTTTT
>TRBJ2-7|.|.|TRBV28
CASSPRVGSYEQYF
TGTGCCAGCAGCCCTAGAGTTGGCTCCTACGAGCAGTACTTC
>TRBJ1-1|.|.|TRBV29-1
CSVTGRQNTEAFF
TGCAGCGTTACGGGACGGCAGAACACTGAAGCTTTCTTT
>TRBJ2-3|.|TRBD1|TRBV4-1
CASSLEQGVSDTQYF
TGCGCCAGCAGCCTAGAACAGGGGGTTTCAGATACGCAGTATTTT
>TRBJ2-7|once|.|TRBV5-5
CASSLPWLHEQYF
TGTGCCAGCAGCTTGCCCTGGCTCCACGAGCAGTACTTC
>TRBJ2-3|once|.|TRBV4-3
CASSQAPGAWGTDTQYF
TGCGCCAGCAGCCAAGCCCCGGGGGCCTGGGGCACAGATACGCAGTATTTT
>TRBJ1-2|.|TRBD1|TRBV4-3
CASSPQGAPGGGYTF
TGCGCCAGCAGCCCACAGGGGGCGCCGGGGGGTGGCTACACCTTC
>TRBJ2-2|.|TRBD2|TRBV7-2
CASSLGVGTSGRAGELFF
TGTGCCAGCAGCTTAGGTGTTGGGACTAGCGGGAGGGCCGGGGAGCTGTTTTTT
>TRBJ1-2|large|.|TRBV10-2
CASSESTGLDGYTF
TGCGCCAGCAGTGAGTCGACGGGCTTGGATGGCTACACCTTC
>TRBJ2-1|.|TRBD1|TRBV5-5
CASSIQGGYNEQFF
TGTGCCAGCAGCATACAGGGGGGATACAATGAGCAGTTCTTC
>TRBJ2-5|.|.|TRBV6-7
CASSYDGGQYQETQYF
TGTGCCAGCAGTTACGATGGCGGACAATACCAAGAGACCCAGTACTTC
>TRBJ2-7|.|.|TRBV28
CASSFPPRRDGSYEQYF
TGTGCCAGCAGTTTCCCACCTCGCCGGGACGGCTCCTACGAGCAGTACTTC
>TRBJ2-5|.|.|TRBV7-3
CASSPLPRAYQETQYF
TGTGCCAGCAGCCCCCTACCTCGAGCTTACCAAGAGACCCAGTACTTC
>TRBJ2-7|.|.|TRBV9
CASSVGGTYYEQYF
TGTGCCAGCAGCGTAGGAGGAACATACTACGAGCAGTACTTC
>TRBJ2-5|.|.|TRBV15
CATSRERQGGQETQYF
TGTGCCACCAGCAGAGAAAGACAGGGAGGGCAAGAGACCCAGTACTTC
>TRBJ1-1|.|TRBD1|TRBV19
CASGQGPEAFF
TGTGCCAGTGGACAGGGCCCAGAAGCTTTCTTT